This TCR beta chain was identified during a study of CD8+ T cells in alopecia areata. Study information: For the treated group, dosing was oral tofacitinib at 5 to 10 mg twice daily.

This clone has just a few counts. Sorting of CD4+ and CD8+ T cells was performed on PBMCs. The V and J ends lost 6 bases and 8 bases respectively, with 14 bases between them. The germline V gene has CDR1 SGDLS and CDR2 YYNGEE. This CDR3 contains 12 residues. Investigators isolated RNA and reverse transcribed it into cDNA to act as the sequencing template. Data came from immunoSEQ multiplex PCR; TCRdb stores just in-frame clones and leaves some out. Altogether 150,000 or so clones are present, roughly 50% being singletons, with the ten largest covering less than 8%. The clonotype comes from a human donor with alopecia areata. V is TRBV9 and J is TRBJ1-2; no clear D gene. The sample was CD4+ T cells sorted from blood. Written as DNA, the CDR3 is TGTGCCAGCACCAGCGACTGGCGAGGCTACACCTTC. Translation gives CASTSDWRGYTF. Full variable domain (missing parts from reference TRBV9 and TRBJ1-2): DSGVTQTPKHLITATGQRVTLRCSPRSGDLSVYWYQQSLDQGLQFLIQYYNGEERAKGNILERFSAQQFPDLHSELNLSSLELGDSALYFCASTSDWRGYTFGSGTRLTVV.